This TCR beta chain emerged from a study of blood T cell repertoires in COVID-19. Turning to the study itself: From T cells, B-cell-depleted T cells, or PBMCs came the material, which was cDNA or gDNA.

The protocol was immunoSEQ multiplex PCR, while the TCRdb copy is restricted to in-frame clones and leaves out a portion. The table records about 87,000 clones, 60% to 80% of them present only once. Per germline, CDR1 SGHTA and CDR2 FQGNSA. The CDR3 extends over 14 amino acids. The V segment lost 3 bases and the J segment 2 bases; nucleotides outside the gene matches: 3. This clonotype was sampled from a woman aged 45-65 years with acute or convalescent COVID-19. V and J are TRBV7-2 and TRBJ2-5, with 7 bases lining up with TRBD2. The sequenced sample was peripheral blood. CDR3 bases: TGTGCCAGCAGCTTTGGACTAGTACAAGAGACCCAGTACTTC. This encodes CASSFGLVQETQYF.